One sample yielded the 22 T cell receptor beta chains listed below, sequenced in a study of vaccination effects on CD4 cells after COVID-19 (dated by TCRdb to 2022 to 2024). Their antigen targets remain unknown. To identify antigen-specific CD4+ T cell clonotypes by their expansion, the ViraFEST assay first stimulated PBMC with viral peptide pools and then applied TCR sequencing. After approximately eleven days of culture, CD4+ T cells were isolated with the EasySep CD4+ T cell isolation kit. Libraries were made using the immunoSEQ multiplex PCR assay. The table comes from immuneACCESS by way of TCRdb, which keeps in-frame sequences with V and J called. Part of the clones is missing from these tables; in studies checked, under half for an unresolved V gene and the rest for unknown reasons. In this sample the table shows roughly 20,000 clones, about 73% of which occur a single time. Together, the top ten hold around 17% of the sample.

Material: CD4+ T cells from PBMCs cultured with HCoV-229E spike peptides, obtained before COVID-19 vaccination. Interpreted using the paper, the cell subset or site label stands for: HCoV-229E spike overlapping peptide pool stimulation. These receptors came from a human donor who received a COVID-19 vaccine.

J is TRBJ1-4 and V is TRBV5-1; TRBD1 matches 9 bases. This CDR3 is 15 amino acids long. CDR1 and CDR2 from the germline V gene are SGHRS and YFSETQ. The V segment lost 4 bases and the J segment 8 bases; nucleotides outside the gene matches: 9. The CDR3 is CASSPGQGFNEKLFF. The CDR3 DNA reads TGCGCCAGCAGCCCCGGACAGGGGTTTAACGAAAAACTGTTTTTT.

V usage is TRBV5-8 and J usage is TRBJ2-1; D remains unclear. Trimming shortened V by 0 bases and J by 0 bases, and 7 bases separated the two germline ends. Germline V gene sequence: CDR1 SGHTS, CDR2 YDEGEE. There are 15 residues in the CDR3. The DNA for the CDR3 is TGTGCCAGCAGCTTGGGAGAGTACTCCTACAATGAGCAGTTCTTC. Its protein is CASSLGEYSYNEQFF.

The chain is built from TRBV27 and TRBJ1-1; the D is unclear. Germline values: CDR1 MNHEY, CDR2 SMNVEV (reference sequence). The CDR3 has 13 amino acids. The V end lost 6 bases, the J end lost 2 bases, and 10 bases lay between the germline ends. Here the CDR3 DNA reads TGTGCCAGCAGCCCCCCCTATAACACTGAAGCTTTCTTT. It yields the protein CASSPPYNTEAFF.

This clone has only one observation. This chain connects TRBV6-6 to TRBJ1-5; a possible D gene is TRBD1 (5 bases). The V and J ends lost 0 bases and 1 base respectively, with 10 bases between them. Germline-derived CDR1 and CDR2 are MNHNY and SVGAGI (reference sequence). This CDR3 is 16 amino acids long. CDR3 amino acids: CASSYSQGASNQPQHF. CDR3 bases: TGTGCCAGCAGTTACTCTCAGGGTGCGAGCAATCAGCCCCAGCATTTT.

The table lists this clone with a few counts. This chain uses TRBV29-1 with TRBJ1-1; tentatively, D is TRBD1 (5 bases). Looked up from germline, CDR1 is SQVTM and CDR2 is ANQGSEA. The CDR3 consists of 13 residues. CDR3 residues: CTCWGTVNTEAFF. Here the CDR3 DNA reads TGCACCTGCTGGGGGACTGTGAACACTGAAGCTTTCTTT.

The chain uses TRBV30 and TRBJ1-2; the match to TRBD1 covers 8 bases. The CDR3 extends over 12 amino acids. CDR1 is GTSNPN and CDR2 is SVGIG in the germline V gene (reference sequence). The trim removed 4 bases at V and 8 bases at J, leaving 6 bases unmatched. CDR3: CAWTRDRRGYTF. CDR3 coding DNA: TGTGCCTGGACCCGGGACAGGCGAGGCTACACCTTC. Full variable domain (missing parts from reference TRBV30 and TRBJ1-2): SQTIHQWPATLVQPVGSPLSLECTVEGTSNPNLYWYRQAAGRGLQLLFYSVGIGQISSEVPQNLSASRPQDRQFILSSKKLLLSDSGFYLCAWTRDRRGYTFGSGTRLTVV.

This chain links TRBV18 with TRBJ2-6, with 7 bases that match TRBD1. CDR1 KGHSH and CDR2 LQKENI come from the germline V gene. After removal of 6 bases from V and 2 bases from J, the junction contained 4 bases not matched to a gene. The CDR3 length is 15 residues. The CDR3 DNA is TGTGCCAGCTCTACCGGACAGGCTGGGGCCAACGTCCTGACTTTC. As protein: CASSTGQAGANVLTF.

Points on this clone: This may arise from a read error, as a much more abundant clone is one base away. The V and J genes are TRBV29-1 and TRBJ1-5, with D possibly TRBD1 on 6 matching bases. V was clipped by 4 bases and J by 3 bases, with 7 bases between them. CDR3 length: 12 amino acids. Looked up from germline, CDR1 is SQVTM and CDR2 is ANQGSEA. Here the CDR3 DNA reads TGCAGCGTTGGGACAGACAATCAGCCCCAGCATTTT. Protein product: CSVGTDNQPQHF. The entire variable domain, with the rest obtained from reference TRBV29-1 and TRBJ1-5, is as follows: SAVISQKPSRDICQRGTSLTIQCQVDSQVTMMFWYRQQPGQSLTLIATANQGSEATYESGFVIDKFPISRPNLTFSTLTVSNMSPEDSSIYLCSVGTDNQPQHFGDGTRLSIL.

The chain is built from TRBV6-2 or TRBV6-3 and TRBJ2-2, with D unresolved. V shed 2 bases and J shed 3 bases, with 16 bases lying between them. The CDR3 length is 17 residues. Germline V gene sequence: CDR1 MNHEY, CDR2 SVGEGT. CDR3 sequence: CASSYNSGQIYTGELFF. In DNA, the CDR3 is TGTGCCAGCAGTTACAATTCAGGTCAGATTTACACCGGGGAGCTGTTTTTT.

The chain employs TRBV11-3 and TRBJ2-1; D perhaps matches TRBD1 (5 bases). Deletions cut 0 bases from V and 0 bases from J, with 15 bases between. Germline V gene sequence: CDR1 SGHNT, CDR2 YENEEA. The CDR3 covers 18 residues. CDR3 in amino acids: CASSLDQSGSSSYNEQFF. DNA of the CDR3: TGTGCCAGCAGCTTAGATCAATCAGGGTCTTCCTCCTACAATGAGCAGTTCTTC. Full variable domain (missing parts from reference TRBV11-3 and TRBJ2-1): EAGVVQSPRYKIIEKKQPVAFWCNPISGHNTLYWYLQNLGQGPELLIRYENEEAVDDSQLPKDRFSAERLKGVDSTLKIQPAELGDSAVYLCASSLDQSGSSSYNEQFFGPGTRLTVL.

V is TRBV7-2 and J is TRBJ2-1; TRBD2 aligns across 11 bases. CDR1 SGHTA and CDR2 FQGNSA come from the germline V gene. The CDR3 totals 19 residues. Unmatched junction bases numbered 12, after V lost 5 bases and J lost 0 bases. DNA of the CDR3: TGTGCCAGCAGCCCCCAGGCTAGCGGGGGGCTTGGCTCCTACAATGAGCAGTTCTTC. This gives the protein CASSPQASGGLGSYNEQFF.

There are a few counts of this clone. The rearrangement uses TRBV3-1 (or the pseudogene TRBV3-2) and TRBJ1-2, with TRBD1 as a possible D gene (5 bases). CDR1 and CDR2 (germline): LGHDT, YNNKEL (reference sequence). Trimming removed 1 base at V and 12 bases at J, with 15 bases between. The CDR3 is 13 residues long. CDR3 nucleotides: TGTGCCAGCAGCCAAGGATCCGGGACTCCGGACACCTTC. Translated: CASSQGSGTPDTF.

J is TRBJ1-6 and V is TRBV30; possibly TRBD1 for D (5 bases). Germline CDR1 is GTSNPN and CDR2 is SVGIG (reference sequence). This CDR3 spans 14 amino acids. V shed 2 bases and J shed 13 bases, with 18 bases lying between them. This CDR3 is CAWSWDDGASPLHF. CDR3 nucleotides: TGTGCCTGGAGTTGGGACGATGGGGCTTCGCCCCTCCACTTT.

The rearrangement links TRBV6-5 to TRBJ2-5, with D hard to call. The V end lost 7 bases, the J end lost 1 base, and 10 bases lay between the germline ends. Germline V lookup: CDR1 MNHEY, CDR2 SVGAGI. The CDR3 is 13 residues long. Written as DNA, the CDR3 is TGTGCCAGCAAACGTGCCCTCCAAGAGACCCAGTACTTC. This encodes CASKRALQETQYF.

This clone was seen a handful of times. CDR3 in DNA: TGTGCCAGCAGCTTTCTTCAGGGGGTCTACTACTTC. Amino acid sequence: CASSFLQGVYYF. The V call is TRBV5-6, the J call TRBJ2-7, with 7 bases lining up with TRBD1. Per the germline V gene, CDR1 is SGHDT and CDR2 is YYEEEE. V gave up 2 bases and J gave up 13 bases; unmatched junction bases: 9. There are 12 residues in the CDR3.

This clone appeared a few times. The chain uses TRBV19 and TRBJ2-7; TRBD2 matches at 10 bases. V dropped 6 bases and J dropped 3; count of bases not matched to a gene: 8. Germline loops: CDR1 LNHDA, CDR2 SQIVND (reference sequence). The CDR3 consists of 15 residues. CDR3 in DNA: TGTGCCAGTAGACATCTAGCGGGGGCCTTCTACGAGCAGTACTTC. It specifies CASRHLAGAFYEQYF. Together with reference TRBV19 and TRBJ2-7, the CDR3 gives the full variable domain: DGGITQSPKYLFRKEGQNVTLSCEQNLNHDAMYWYRQDPGQGLRLIYYSQIVNDFQKGDIAEGYSVSREKKESFPLTVTSAQKNPTAFYLCASRHLAGAFYEQYFGPGTRLTVT.

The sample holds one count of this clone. CDR3 nucleotides: TGCGCCAGCAGCCCGTCGGCAGGGGTATACGAGACCCAGTACTTC. This sequence encodes CASSPSAGVYETQYF. The chain employs TRBV5-1 and TRBJ2-5, with D perhaps matching TRBD1 (6 bases). Trimming shortened V by 4 bases and J by 5 bases, and 18 bases separated the two germline ends. The CDR3 sequence is 15 residues long. The germline gives CDR1 SGHRS, CDR2 YFSETQ.

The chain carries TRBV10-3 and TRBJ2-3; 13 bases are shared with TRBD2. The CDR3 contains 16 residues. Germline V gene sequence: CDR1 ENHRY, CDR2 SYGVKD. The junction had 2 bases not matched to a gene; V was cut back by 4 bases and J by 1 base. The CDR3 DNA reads TGTGCCATCAGTGGCGGACTAGCGGGGGGCACAGATACGCAGTATTTT. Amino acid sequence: CAISGGLAGGTDTQYF.

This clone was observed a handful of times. CDR3 region: CAIGENTEAFF. The CDR3 region has the DNA TGTGCCATCGGGGAGAACACTGAAGCTTTCTTT. The gene calls are TRBV10-3 and TRBJ1-1; D call uncertain. The V gene lost 8 bases and the J gene lost 1 base, with 5 bases spanning the gap. This CDR3 contains 11 residues. The germline V gene encodes CDR1 ENHRY and CDR2 SYGVKD.

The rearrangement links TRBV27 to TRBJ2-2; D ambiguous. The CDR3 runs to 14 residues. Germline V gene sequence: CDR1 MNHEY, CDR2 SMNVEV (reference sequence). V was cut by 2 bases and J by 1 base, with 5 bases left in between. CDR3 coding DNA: TGTGCCAGCAGTTTAGTTGGGAACACCGGGGAGCTGTTTTTT. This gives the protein CASSLVGNTGELFF.

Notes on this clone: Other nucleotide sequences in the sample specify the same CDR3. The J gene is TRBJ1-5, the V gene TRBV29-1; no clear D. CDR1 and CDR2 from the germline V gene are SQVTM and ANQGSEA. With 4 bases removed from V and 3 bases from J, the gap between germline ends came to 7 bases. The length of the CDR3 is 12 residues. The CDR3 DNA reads TGCAGCGTTGGACTCTCCAATCAGCCCCAGCATTTT. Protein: CSVGLSNQPQHF.

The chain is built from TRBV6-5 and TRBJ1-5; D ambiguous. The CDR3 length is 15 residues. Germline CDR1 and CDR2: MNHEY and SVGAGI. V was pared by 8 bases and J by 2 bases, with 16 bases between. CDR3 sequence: CASAALESGNQPQHF. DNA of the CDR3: TGTGCCAGCGCGGCCCTGGAGAGCGGCAATCAGCCCCAGCATTTT.